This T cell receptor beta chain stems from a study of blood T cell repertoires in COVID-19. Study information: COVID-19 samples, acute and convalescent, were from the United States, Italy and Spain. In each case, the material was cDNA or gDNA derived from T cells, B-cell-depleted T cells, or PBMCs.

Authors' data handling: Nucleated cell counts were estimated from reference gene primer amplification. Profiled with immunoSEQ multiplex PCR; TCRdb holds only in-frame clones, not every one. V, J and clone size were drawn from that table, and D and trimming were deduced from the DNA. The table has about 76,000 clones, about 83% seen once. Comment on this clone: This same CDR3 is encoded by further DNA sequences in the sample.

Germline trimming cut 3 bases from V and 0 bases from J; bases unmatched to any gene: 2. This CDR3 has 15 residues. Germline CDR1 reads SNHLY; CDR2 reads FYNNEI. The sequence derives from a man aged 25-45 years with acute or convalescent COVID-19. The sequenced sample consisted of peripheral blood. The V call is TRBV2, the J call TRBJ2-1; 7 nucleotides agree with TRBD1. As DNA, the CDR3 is TGTGCCAGCAGTGAGGACAGGAGCTCCTACAATGAGCAGTTCTTC. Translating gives CASSEDRSSYNEQFF.